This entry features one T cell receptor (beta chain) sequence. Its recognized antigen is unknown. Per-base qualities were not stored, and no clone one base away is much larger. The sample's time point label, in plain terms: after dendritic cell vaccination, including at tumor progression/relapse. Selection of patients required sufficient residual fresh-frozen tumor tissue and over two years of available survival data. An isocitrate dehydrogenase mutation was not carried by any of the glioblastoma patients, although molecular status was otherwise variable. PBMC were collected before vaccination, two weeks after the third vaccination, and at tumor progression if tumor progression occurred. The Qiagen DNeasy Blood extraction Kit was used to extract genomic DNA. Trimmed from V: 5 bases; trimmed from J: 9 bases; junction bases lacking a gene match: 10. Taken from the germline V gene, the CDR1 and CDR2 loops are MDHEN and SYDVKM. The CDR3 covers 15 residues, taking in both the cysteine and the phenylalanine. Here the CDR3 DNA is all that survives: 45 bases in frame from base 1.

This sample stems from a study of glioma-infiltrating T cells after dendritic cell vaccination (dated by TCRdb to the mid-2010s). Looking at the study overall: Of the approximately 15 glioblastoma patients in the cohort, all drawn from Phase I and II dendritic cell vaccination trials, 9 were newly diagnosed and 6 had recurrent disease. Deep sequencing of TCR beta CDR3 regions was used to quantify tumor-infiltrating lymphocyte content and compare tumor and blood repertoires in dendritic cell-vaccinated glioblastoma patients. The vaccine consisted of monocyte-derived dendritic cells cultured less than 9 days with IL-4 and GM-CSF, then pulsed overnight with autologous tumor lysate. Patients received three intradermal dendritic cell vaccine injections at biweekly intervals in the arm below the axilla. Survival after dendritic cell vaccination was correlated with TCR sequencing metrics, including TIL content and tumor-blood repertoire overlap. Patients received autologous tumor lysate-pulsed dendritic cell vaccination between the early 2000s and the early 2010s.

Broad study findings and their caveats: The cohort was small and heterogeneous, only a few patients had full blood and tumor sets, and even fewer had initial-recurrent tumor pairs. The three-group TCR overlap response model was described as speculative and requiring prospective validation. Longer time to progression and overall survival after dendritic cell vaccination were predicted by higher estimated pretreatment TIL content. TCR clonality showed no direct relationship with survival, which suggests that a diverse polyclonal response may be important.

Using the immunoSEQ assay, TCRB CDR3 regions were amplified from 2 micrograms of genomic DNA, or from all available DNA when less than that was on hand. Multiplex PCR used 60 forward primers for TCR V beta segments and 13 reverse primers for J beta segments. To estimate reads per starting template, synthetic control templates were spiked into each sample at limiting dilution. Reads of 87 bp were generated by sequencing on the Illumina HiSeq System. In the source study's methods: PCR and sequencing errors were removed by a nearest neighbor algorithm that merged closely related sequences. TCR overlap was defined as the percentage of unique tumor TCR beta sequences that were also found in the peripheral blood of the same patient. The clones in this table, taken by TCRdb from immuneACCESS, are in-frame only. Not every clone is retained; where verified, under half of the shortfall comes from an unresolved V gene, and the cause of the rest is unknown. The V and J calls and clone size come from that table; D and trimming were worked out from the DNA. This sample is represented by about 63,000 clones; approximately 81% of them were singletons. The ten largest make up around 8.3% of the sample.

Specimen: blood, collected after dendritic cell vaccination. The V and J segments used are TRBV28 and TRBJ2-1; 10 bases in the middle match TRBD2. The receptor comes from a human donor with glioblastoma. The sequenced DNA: TGTGCCAGCAGTCCCATTAGCGGGGGGCTAGGTGAGCAGTTCTTC. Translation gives CASSPISGGLGEQFF.